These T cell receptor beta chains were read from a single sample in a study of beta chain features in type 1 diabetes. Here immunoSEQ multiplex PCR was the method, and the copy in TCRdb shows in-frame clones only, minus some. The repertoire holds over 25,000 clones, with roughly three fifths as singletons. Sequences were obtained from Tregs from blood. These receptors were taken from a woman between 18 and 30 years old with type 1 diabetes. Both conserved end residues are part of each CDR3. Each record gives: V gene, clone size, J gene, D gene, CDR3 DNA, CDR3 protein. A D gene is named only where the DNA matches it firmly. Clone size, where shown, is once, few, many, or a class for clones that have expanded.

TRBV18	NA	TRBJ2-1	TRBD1	TGTGCCAGCTCACCATTAGACAGGGTAGCCTACAATGAGCAGTTCTTC	CASSPLDRVAYNEQFF
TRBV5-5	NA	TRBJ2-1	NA	TGTGCCAGCAGCGGGGAGGGCAGGGGGCGAAATAACAATGAGCAGTTCTTC	CASSGEGRGRNNNEQFF
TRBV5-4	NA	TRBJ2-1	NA	TGTGCCAGCAGCTTGGCCGGGATTGGAGCCGCAGAGCAGTTCTTC	CASSLAGIGAAEQFF
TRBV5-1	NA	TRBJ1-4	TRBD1	TGCGCCAGCAGCTTAGTGGGACAGGGTGGCGGAAAACTGTTTTTT	CASSLVGQGGGKLFF
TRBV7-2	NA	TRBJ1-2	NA	TGTGCCAGCAGCTTATCAGGGGCCGGTGGCTACACCTTC	CASSLSGAGGYTF
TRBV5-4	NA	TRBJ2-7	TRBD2	TGTGCCAGCAGCCTGGCGCGGAGCGGGAGGGCAAACGAGCAGTACTTC	CASSLARSGRANEQYF
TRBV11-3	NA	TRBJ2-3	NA	TGTGCCAGCAGCCTCAGAGATACGCAGTATTTT	CASSLRDTQYF
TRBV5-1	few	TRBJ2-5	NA	TGCGCCAGCAGCCCCGGTTCGGCTAGAGAAGAGACCCAGTACTTC	CASSPGSAREETQYF
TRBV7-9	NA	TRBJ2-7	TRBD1	TGTGCCAGCGGCGGGGACAGGGGATACGAGCAGTACTTC	CASGGDRGYEQYF
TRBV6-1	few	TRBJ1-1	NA	TGTGCCAGCACCAAGAACGGGAACACTGAAGCTTTCTTT	CASTKNGNTEAFF
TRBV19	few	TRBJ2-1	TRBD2	TGTGCCAGTAGTATGGGGACTAGCGGGAGTAATGAGCAGTTCTTC	CASSMGTSGSNEQFF
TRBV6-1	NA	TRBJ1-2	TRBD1	TGTGCCAGCAGTGAGGGGACAGGGTTGGGCTATGGCTACACCTTC	CASSEGTGLGYGYTF
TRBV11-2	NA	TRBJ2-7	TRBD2	TGTGCCAGCAGCTTAGTGGCTAGCGGGAGTTCCTACGAGCAGTACTTC	CASSLVASGSSYEQYF
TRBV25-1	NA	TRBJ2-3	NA	TGTGCCAGCAGTGACGTTTCGGGCACAGATACGCAGTATTTT	CASSDVSGTDTQYF
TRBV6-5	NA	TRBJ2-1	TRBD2	TGTGCCAGCAGTTACTCACTAGCGGCCTACAATGAGCAGTTCTTC	CASSYSLAAYNEQFF
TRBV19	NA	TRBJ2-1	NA	TGTGCCAGTAGCAGGGGCGTCATACCAACCCGGGATGAGCAGTTCTTC	CASSRGVIPTRDEQFF
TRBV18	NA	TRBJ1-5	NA	TGTGCCAGCTCACCCCCCGGAGGGGACTATAGCAATCAGCCCCAGCATTTT	CASSPPGGDYSNQPQHF
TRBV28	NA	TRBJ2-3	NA	TGTGCCAGCAGTTTCGGGACACCCAGCACAGATACGCAGTATTTT	CASSFGTPSTDTQYF